These T cell receptor beta chains were read from a single sample in a study of spatial heterogeneity in lung cancer. TCRdb ran MiXCR on the 5' RACE reads and lists one entry per CDR3 protein. Of approximately 81,000 distinct CDR3 sequences in the sample, 10% to 15% were seen once. The input for sequencing was PBMCs, taken at surgery. These receptors were taken from a male donor with early-stage non-small cell lung cancer. The CDR3 runs from the conserved cysteine through the conserved F or W. Fields, in order: D gene, J gene, clone size, V gene, CDR3 protein, CDR3 DNA. The D gene is left open where the match is weak. Not every row has a clone size; where given, it reads once, few, many or a size class.

NA,TRBJ2-7,few,TRBV11-2,CASSSRPTFAEQYF,TGTGCCAGCAGCTCCCGACCGACTTTCGCCGAGCAGTACTTC
NA,TRBJ1-2,many,TRBV19,CASSPNGYGYTF,TGTGCCAGTAGTCCTAACGGGTACGGCTACACCTTC
NA,TRBJ1-2,few,TRBV29-1,CSVEERREFYGYTF,TGCAGCGTTGAAGAAAGACGGGAATTCTATGGCTACACCTTC
TRBD1,TRBJ2-1,NA,TRBV7-2,CASSGTGYLRSYNEQFF,TGTGCCAGTTCCGGGACAGGCTATCTCCGCTCCTACAATGAGCAGTTCTTC
NA,TRBJ2-3,few,TRBV7-2,CASSPNRVRTDTQYF,TGTGCCAGCAGCCCGAATAGAGTCCGCACAGATACGCAGTATTTT
TRBD2,TRBJ2-1,few,TRBV23-1,CASSQILEGREGLLSPYNEQFF,TGCGCCAGCAGTCAAATCCTGGAGGGGCGGGAGGGCCTTTTAAGTCCCTACAATGAGCAGTTCTTC
TRBD1,TRBJ2-5,few,TRBV7-9,CASSSAGTGQETQYF,TGTGCCAGCAGTTCCGCCGGGACAGGGCAAGAGACCCAGTACTTC
TRBD2,TRBJ2-1,NA,TRBV12-3/TRBV12-4,CASSFTSSGGYNEQFF,TGTGCCAGCAGTTTTACGTCTAGCGGGGGTTACAATGAGCAGTTCTTC
NA,TRBJ1-1,few,TRBV11-2,CASSLYSRTEAFF,TGTGCCAGCAGCTTATACTCCCGGACTGAAGCTTTCTTT
NA,TRBJ2-2,few,TRBV18,CASSPPQGQNTGELFF,TGTGCCAGCTCACCACCTCAGGGGCAGAACACCGGGGAGCTGTTTTTT
TRBD2,TRBJ2-3,many,TRBV3-1,CASSQGLAGGRVIGNTQYF,TGTGCCAGCAGCCAAGGGCTAGCGGGAGGACGGGTAATTGGAAATACGCAGTATTTT
TRBD1,TRBJ1-1,few,TRBV2,CASSEAQGQGDSTEAFF,TGTGCCAGCAGTGAAGCCCAGGGACAGGGGGACAGCACTGAAGCTTTCTTT
NA,TRBJ2-5,few,TRBV2,CASSPGSRGTQYF,TGTGCCAGCAGCCCAGGGTCCCGGGGGACCCAGTACTTC
TRBD1,TRBJ1-1,many,TRBV7-2,CASSPPGTGRNTEAFF,TGTGCCAGCAGCCCCCCCGGGACAGGGCGGAACACTGAAGCTTTCTTT
NA,TRBJ2-5,NA,TRBV5-1,CASSPGTNQETQYF,TGCGCCAGCAGTCCTGGGACGAACCAAGAGACCCAGTACTTC
TRBD1,TRBJ2-2,NA,TRBV2,CASRGQGATGELFF,TGTGCCAGCAGGGGGCAGGGGGCCACCGGGGAGCTGTTTTTT
NA,TRBJ1-1,many,TRBV30,CAWSTGQANTEAFF,TGTGCCTGGAGTACGGGACAAGCGAACACTGAAGCTTTCTTT
NA,TRBJ2-5,few,TRBV14,CASSQVGLETQYF,TGTGCCAGCAGCCAAGTGGGCCTAGAGACCCAGTACTTC
TRBD2,TRBJ2-1,NA,TRBV3-1,CASSQLAASPYSEQFF,TGTGCCAGCAGCCAACTAGCGGCCTCCCCTTACAGTGAGCAGTTCTTC
TRBD1,TRBJ1-2,NA,TRBV6-5,CASSPSWDSYGYTF,TGTGCCAGCAGTCCTTCTTGGGACAGCTATGGCTACACCTTC
NA,TRBJ2-3,NA,TRBV9,CASSVESTTDTQYF,TGTGCCAGCAGCGTAGAAAGCACCACAGATACGCAGTATTTT
TRBD1,TRBJ2-3,few,TRBV2,CASNSGQGPTDTQYF,TGTGCCAGCAATTCGGGACAGGGCCCCACAGATACGCAGTATTTT
TRBD1,TRBJ2-7,few,TRBV5-6,CASSRQGDEQYF,TGTGCCAGCAGCAGACAGGGCGACGAGCAGTACTTC
NA,TRBJ2-5,few,TRBV7-7,CASSPQGGREETQYF,TGTGCCAGCAGCCCCCAGGGGGGTAGAGAAGAGACCCAGTACTTC
TRBD2,TRBJ2-2,NA,TRBV29-1,CSVLSGSRELFF,TGCAGCGTTCTCAGCGGGAGTCGGGAGCTGTTTTTT
NA,TRBJ1-5,few,TRBV11-2,CASSTGLREQPQHF,TGTGCCAGCAGCACGGGACTTCGAGAGCAGCCCCAGCATTTT
TRBD2,TRBJ2-2,few,TRBV30,CAWTGGTNTGELFF,TGTGCCTGGACCGGGGGGACGAACACCGGGGAGCTGTTTTTT
NA,TRBJ1-1,few,TRBV2,CASSEEGSGTKAFF,TGTGCCAGCAGTGAAGAGGGTTCGGGGACTAAAGCTTTCTTT
NA,TRBJ1-4,NA,TRBV29-1,CSAEVTEDEKLFF,TGCAGCGCCGAGGTGACAGAAGATGAAAAACTGTTTTTT
NA,TRBJ2-2,NA,TRBV3-1,CASSSTAGELFF,TGTGCCAGCAGCTCCACCGCCGGGGAGCTGTTTTTT
NA,TRBJ2-2,many,TRBV12-3/TRBV12-4,CASSHQRRAGELFF,TGTGCCAGCAGTCACCAGCGACGGGCCGGGGAGCTGTTTTTT
TRBD2,TRBJ2-1,NA,TRBV29-1,CSVEDAGGPDEQFF,TGCAGCGTTGAAGACGCGGGGGGGCCCGATGAGCAGTTCTTC
NA,TRBJ1-1,NA,TRBV29-1,CSVEDKVLEGGMNTEAFF,TGCAGCGTTGAAGATAAAGTTTTAGAGGGAGGAATGAACACTGAAGCTTTCTTT
TRBD1,TRBJ1-2,NA,TRBV5-1,CASSLEGTGHGYTF,TGCGCCAGCAGCTTGGAGGGGACAGGGCATGGCTACACCTTC
TRBD1,TRBJ1-1,many,TRBV29-1,CSVLTGAPEAFF,TGCAGCGTTCTGACAGGGGCGCCTGAAGCTTTCTTT
TRBD1,TRBJ2-6,few,TRBV20-1,CSATRGPSSGANVLTF,TGCAGTGCTACTAGGGGGCCTAGCTCTGGGGCCAACGTCCTGACTTTC
NA,TRBJ1-5,NA,TRBV14,CASSLGSQPQHF,TGTGCCAGCAGCCTCGGAAGTCAGCCCCAGCATTTT
NA,TRBJ2-2,NA,TRBV29-1,CSVETYTGELFF,TGCAGCGTTGAAACCTACACCGGGGAGCTGTTTTTT
NA,TRBJ1-5,NA,TRBV19,CASSGTLNQPQHF,TGTGCCAGCTCCGGGACCCTAAATCAGCCCCAGCATTTT
TRBD1,TRBJ1-2,NA,TRBV12-3/TRBV12-4,CASSPGTGSYGYTF,TGTGCCAGCAGTCCCGGGACAGGGTCCTATGGCTACACCTTC
NA,TRBJ2-1,NA,TRBV24-1,CATSDLSPGTNEQFF,TGTGCCACCAGTGATTTAAGTCCAGGGACGAATGAGCAGTTCTTC
NA,TRBJ1-5,many,TRBV6-1,CASSDTLNQPQHF,TGTGCCAGCAGTGATACCCTCAATCAGCCCCAGCATTTT
NA,TRBJ2-1,few,TRBV7-9,CASSFPGATYNEQFF,TGTGCCAGCAGCTTTCCTGGCGCTACCTACAATGAGCAGTTCTTC
NA,TRBJ1-2,few,TRBV5-1,CASSLSGLSGYTF,TGCGCCAGCAGCTTGAGTGGACTCTCCGGCTACACCTTC